The 30 T cell receptor beta chains given below trace back to one sample, sequenced in a study of vaccination and CD4 T cells after COVID-19. As to treatment: 10-day PBMC culture with coronavirus spike peptide pools or control peptides (ViraFEST assay). Their target antigens are unknown. Sequencing of the DNA from cultured CD4+ T cells was carried out with the Oncomine TCR Beta short-read assay. TCRdb independently ran MiXCR on the PCR reads; one entry per CDR3 protein. The sample holds tens of thousands of distinct CDR3 sequences, about 42% seen once. The sequences come from CD4+ T cells from blood, cultured in vitro, collected before SARS-CoV-2 vaccination. These receptor sequences come from a human donor who received a COVID-19 vaccine.

This clonotype was picked up a small number of times. The chain uses TRBV30 and TRBJ1-5; a weak D match, TRBD1 (5 bases). Between the trimmed V and J ends, which lost 2 bases and 3 bases, there was a span of 17 bases. Germline lookup yields CDR1 GTSNPN and CDR2 SVGIG (reference sequence). The CDR3 contains 16 residues. CDR3: CAWSRGRGIVNQPQHF. The CDR3 coding sequence is TGTGCCTGGAGTCGTGGTAGGGGAATTGTCAATCAGCCCCAGCATTTT.

The V gene is TRBV10-3, the J gene TRBJ2-3; 7 nucleotides line up with TRBD2. This CDR3 has 18 residues. CDR1 is ENHRY, CDR2 SYGVKD, per germline. V lost 0 bases to trimming and J lost 0 bases; unmatched junction nucleotides: 9. CDR3 sequence: CAISESALALSSTDTQYF. CDR3 nucleotides: TGTGCCATCAGTGAGTCAGCACTAGCGTTATCTAGCACAGATACGCAGTATTTT.

Here the CDR3 DNA reads TGTGCCAGCAGCTTAGACACGGGGGCATACAATGAGCAGTTCTTC. It is translated as CASSLDTGAYNEQFF. This rearrangement joins TRBV7-2 to TRBJ2-1; D might be TRBD1 or TRBD2, each matching 6 bases. CDR3 length: 15 amino acids. The ends were cut back, 1 base at V and 4 bases at J, with 11 bases in the middle. Per the germline V gene, CDR1 is SGHTA and CDR2 is FQGNSA.

The J gene is TRBJ2-5, the V gene TRBV9; D is possibly TRBD1 or TRBD2 (5 bases each). V was cut by 3 bases and J by 5 bases, with 17 bases left in between. Per germline, CDR1 SGDLS and CDR2 YYNGEE. The CDR3 has 15 amino acids. This CDR3 reads CASSALQDTGETQYF. CDR3 in DNA: TGTGCCAGCAGCGCGTTACAGGATACGGGGGAGACCCAGTACTTC.

The chain carries TRBV12-3 or TRBV12-4 and TRBJ2-5, with D maybe TRBD2 (5 bases). The CDR3 has 12 amino acids. V lost 5 bases and J 5 bases, leaving 9 bases between the germline ends. CDR3 bases: TGTGCCAGCAGTCAAGGCGGGGAGACCCAGTACTTC. Protein product: CASSQGGETQYF.

The J gene is TRBJ2-7, the V gene TRBV20-1; D remains ambiguous. The CDR3 sequence is 17 residues long. Trimming took off 0 bases at V and 3 bases at J, with 21 bases between the two ends. The germline CDR1 and CDR2 sequences are DFQATT and SNEGSKA (reference sequence). The DNA for the CDR3 is TGCAGTGCTAGAGATAATCCGGATCCGGCAGGCTTCTACGAGCAGTACTTC. This sequence encodes CSARDNPDPAGFYEQYF.

This clonotype has only a few counts. The chain recombines TRBV7-2 with TRBJ2-5; 13 positions match TRBD2. The germline CDR1 and CDR2 sequences are SGHTA and FQGNSA. The CDR3 is 20 residues long. Unmatched junction bases numbered 15, after V lost 5 bases and J lost 0 bases. The CDR3 sequence is CASSPDRPLAGGTNQETQYF. CDR3 bases: TGTGCCAGCAGCCCAGATCGGCCACTAGCGGGGGGGACTAACCAAGAGACCCAGTACTTC.

There are a few counts of this clonotype. The gene calls are TRBV24-1 and TRBJ2-5; 8 bases map to TRBD2. CDR1 is KGHDR and CDR2 is SFDVKD in the germline V gene. Trimming took 3 bases from V and 1 from J; bases not matched to a gene: 6. This CDR3 has 16 residues. This chain's CDR3 is CATSDPAGEIQETQYF. In nucleotides, the CDR3 is TGTGCCACCAGTGATCCAGCGGGGGAGATCCAAGAGACCCAGTACTTC.

The CDR3 sequence: CSVEAPKLRTEAFF. DNA for the CDR3: TGCAGCGTTGAAGCCCCCAAATTGAGGACTGAAGCTTTCTTT. This rearrangement joins TRBV29-1 to TRBJ1-1; unclear D gene. Germline values: CDR1 SQVTM, CDR2 ANQGSEA. The CDR3 runs 14 residues. The V gene lost 1 base and the J gene lost 5 bases, with 14 bases spanning the gap.

This clonotype was counted between two and nine times. This chain joins TRBV6-5 and TRBJ2-2, with unresolved D. Germline-derived CDR1 and CDR2 are MNHEY and SVGAGI. The CDR3 length is 15 residues. V lost 2 bases to trimming and J lost 6 bases, with 13 bases between them. The CDR3 is CASSYGPQESGELFF. CDR3 in DNA: TGTGCCAGCAGTTACGGCCCCCAGGAGTCCGGGGAGCTGTTTTTT.

The chain uses TRBV30 and TRBJ2-1; 11 bases agree with TRBD2. This CDR3 is 16 amino acids long. Germline loops: CDR1 GTSNPN, CDR2 SVGIG (reference sequence). V dropped 3 bases and J dropped 0; count of bases not matched to a gene: 4. The CDR3 is CAWSRLAGNSYNEQFF. DNA of the CDR3: TGTGCCTGGAGCCGACTAGCGGGGAACTCCTACAATGAGCAGTTCTTC.

In DNA form, the CDR3 reads TGCAGCGTTGAAGTACAGGGGGCAGGTTCACCCCTCCACTTT. Amino acid sequence: CSVEVQGAGSPLHF. The chain is built from TRBV29-1 and TRBJ1-6, with 9 nucleotides matching TRBD1. The CDR3 loop spans 14 amino acids. The germline V gene encodes CDR1 SQVTM and CDR2 ANQGSEA. V gave up 1 base and J gave up 9 bases; unmatched junction bases: 4.

This clonotype was counted only a few times. A junction boundary mismatches the germline segment, possibly from a read error. The chain carries TRBV20-1 and TRBJ1-5; D is perhaps TRBD1 (5 bases). Germline V CDR1 and CDR2: DFQATT, SNEGSKA (reference sequence). The CDR3 consists of 15 residues. For the CDR3, the DNA is TGCAGTGCCAGAGAACCGGGGGGTGGAGGTCAGCCCCAGCATTTT. Its protein is CSAREPGGGGQPQHF.

This sequence joins TRBV19 and TRBJ2-1; perhaps TRBD2 as D (6 bases). With 4 bases removed from V and 9 bases from J, the gap between germline ends came to 19 bases. CDR1 and CDR2 (germline): LNHDA, SQIVND (reference sequence). There are 15 residues in the CDR3. CDR3 in DNA: TGTGCCAGTAGTAATTTGCGGGGTGTCGGGGTTGAGCAGTTCTTC. Translated, it gives CASSNLRGVGVEQFF.

This clonotype was observed a few times. V usage is TRBV19 and J usage is TRBJ2-3; D might be TRBD2 (5 bases). The V gene's germline CDR1 is LNHDA and CDR2 SQIVND (reference sequence). Trimming removed 4 bases at V and 0 bases at J, with 8 bases between. The CDR3 is made up of 14 amino acids. The DNA of the CDR3 is TGTGCCAGTAGTAGGGGAGACAGCACAGATACGCAGTATTTT. Translating gives CASSRGDSTDTQYF.

This clonotype was picked up a small number of times. This chain links TRBV24-1 with TRBJ1-5; a possible D gene is TRBD1 (6 bases). V gave up 4 bases and J gave up 9 bases, with 9 bases separating them. Germline CDR1 is KGHDR and CDR2 is SFDVKD. The CDR3 runs 12 residues. The CDR3 DNA follows: TGTGCCACCAGTGAGACGGACAGGCCCCAGCATTTT. Its translation is CATSETDRPQHF.

CDR3 in amino acids: CASSPLGGSSYEQYF. The CDR3 DNA reads TGTGCCAGCAGCCCCCTGGGAGGGTCCTCCTACGAGCAGTACTTC. The rearrangement uses TRBV6-1 and TRBJ2-7; 7 positions match TRBD2. The CDR3 is 15 amino acids. The V and J ends lost 6 bases and 0 bases, in that order; junction bases with no gene match: 8. Germline V gene lookup returns CDR1 MNHNS and CDR2 SASEGT.

This clonotype was seen a handful of times. The chain links TRBV30 to TRBJ1-4; no clear D gene. Trimming stripped 2 bases from V and 2 bases from J, with 9 bases between. CDR3 length: 14 residues. Per germline, CDR1 GTSNPN and CDR2 SVGIG (reference sequence). In nucleotides, the CDR3 is TGTGCCTGGAGTAGCGGTCCCACTAATGAAAAACTGTTTTTT. Its translation: CAWSSGPTNEKLFF.

CDR3 amino acids: CASSELLGVADTQYF. The CDR3 DNA follows: TGTGCCAGCAGTGAACTTCTAGGGGTGGCAGATACGCAGTATTTT. This chain connects TRBV6-1 to TRBJ2-3; weak D call: TRBD1 (5 bases). CDR1 and CDR2 from the germline V gene are MNHNS and SASEGT. Trimming shortened V by 2 bases and J by 4 bases, and 13 bases separated the two germline ends. This CDR3 is built from 15 residues.

This clonotype has a handful of counts. The CDR3 DNA sequence: TGTGCCACCAGCAGAGAGATGCCCGGACAGAGCTCCTACGAGCAGTACTTC. The encoded protein is CATSREMPGQSSYEQYF. J is TRBJ2-7 and V is TRBV15, with TRBD1 as a possible D gene (6 bases). Trimming pared 0 bases from V and 0 bases from J, leaving 15 bases between. The germline V gene has CDR1 LNHNV and CDR2 YYDKDF (reference sequence). This CDR3 comprises 17 residues.

This chain links TRBV20-1 with TRBJ2-7, with D perhaps assigned TRBD1 or TRBD2 (5 bases each). The V gene lost 0 bases and the J gene lost 2 bases, with 8 bases spanning the gap. Germline values: CDR1 DFQATT, CDR2 SNEGSKA (reference sequence). The CDR3 runs to 13 residues. CDR3 sequence (DNA): TGCAGTGCTAGAGATCCGGGGCCCTACGAGCAGTACTTC. Translated: CSARDPGPYEQYF.

The V call is TRBV15, the J call TRBJ2-2, with TRBD1 matching 8 bases. CDR1 and CDR2 (germline): LNHNV, YYDKDF (reference sequence). The V gene end was trimmed by 3 bases and the J gene end by 3 bases; junction bases not matched to a gene: 9. This CDR3 is 17 amino acids long. CDR3 DNA: TGTGCCACCAGCAGCTACCCCGGGACAGGAGACACCGGGGAGCTGTTTTTT. This encodes CATSSYPGTGDTGELFF.

V gene TRBV4-2 combines with J gene TRBJ2-7; D is perhaps TRBD1 or TRBD2 (5 bases each). V shed 3 bases and J shed 2 bases, with 14 bases lying between them. The CDR3 is 15 residues long. Germline V gene sequence: CDR1 LGHNA, CDR2 YNFKEQ. The CDR3 protein is CASSHAGGGTYEQYF. DNA of the CDR3: TGTGCCAGCAGCCACGCGGGTGGGGGAACCTACGAGCAGTACTTC.

The CDR3 DNA follows: TGTGCCAGCAGCATAGTCGGAGCTCTAGTCATGAACACTGAAGCTTTCTTT. Translation gives CASSIVGALVMNTEAFF. This rearrangement joins TRBV7-9 to TRBJ1-1; no firm D call. Germline CDR1 and CDR2: SEHNR and FQNEAQ (reference sequence). The V and J ends lost 5 bases and 0 bases respectively, with 19 bases between them. The CDR3 has 17 residues.

This clonotype has more than one count but fewer than ten. The chain uses TRBV25-1 and TRBJ1-2, with TRBD1 matching over 9 bases. The germline V gene has CDR1 MGHDK and CDR2 SYGVNS. This CDR3 comprises 15 residues. The V gene end was trimmed by 3 bases and the J gene end by 8 bases; junction bases not matched to a gene: 10. The CDR3 nucleotides read TGTGCCAGCAGTGATGACAGGGGGTCCGGCTTCGGCTACACCTTC. It translates to CASSDDRGSGFGYTF.

By frequency in the sample, this clonotype is medium-sized. The chain links TRBV7-3 to TRBJ1-1; D is uncertain. The CDR3 contains 14 residues. V lost 5 bases, J lost 7 bases, and 17 bases lay in between. Germline V gene sequence: CDR1 SGHTA, CDR2 FQGTGA. This CDR3 is CASSPGARSREAFF. CDR3 coding DNA: TGTGCCAGCAGCCCAGGAGCACGGTCTCGTGAAGCTTTCTTT.

The rearrangement links TRBV7-9 to TRBJ2-7, with D possibly matching TRBD1 (6 bases). Trimming pared 5 bases from V and 0 bases from J, leaving 14 bases between. The CDR3 covers 15 residues. Germline loops: CDR1 SEHNR, CDR2 FQNEAQ (reference sequence). The CDR3: CASSLRTASSYEQYF. Here the CDR3 DNA reads TGTGCCAGCAGCCTTAGGACAGCCAGCTCCTACGAGCAGTACTTC.

The V call is TRBV10-3, the J call TRBJ2-3, with 9 positions matching TRBD2. Germline V gene lookup returns CDR1 ENHRY and CDR2 SYGVKD. Trimming removed 11 bases from V and 1 base from J; junction bases left unmatched: 7. This CDR3 is 14 amino acids long. CDR3 residues: CASLGGGGTDTQYF. The CDR3 region has the DNA TGTGCCTCACTGGGCGGGGGGGGCACAGATACGCAGTATTTT.

This clonotype has only a few counts. This rearrangement joins TRBV5-1 to TRBJ1-2; no clear D gene. Between the trimmed V and J ends, which lost 2 bases and 8 bases, there was a span of 13 bases. This CDR3 is 13 amino acids long. In germline, CDR1 is SGHRS, CDR2 YFSETQ. CDR3 in amino acids: CASSFDQLGGYTF. In DNA, the CDR3 is TGCGCCAGCAGCTTCGACCAATTAGGAGGCTACACCTTC.

This clonotype was recorded a few times. This chain joins TRBV19 and TRBJ1-5; no firm D call. The CDR3 consists of 16 residues. The V gene's germline CDR1 is LNHDA and CDR2 SQIVND (reference sequence). Trimming took off 11 bases at V and 6 bases at J, with 26 bases between the two ends. The CDR3 nucleotides are TGTGCCCGCAACACACGGGGAAGAAGGGAATGTCAGCCCCAGCATTTT. Its protein product is CARNTRGRRECQPQHF. The full variable domain, rest sourced from reference TRBV19 and TRBJ1-5, is DGGITQSPKYLFRKEGQNVTLSCEQNLNHDAMYWYRQDPGQGLRLIYYSQIVNDFQKGDIAEGYSVSREKKESFPLTVTSAQKNPTAFYLCARNTRGRRECQPQHFGDGTRLSIL.